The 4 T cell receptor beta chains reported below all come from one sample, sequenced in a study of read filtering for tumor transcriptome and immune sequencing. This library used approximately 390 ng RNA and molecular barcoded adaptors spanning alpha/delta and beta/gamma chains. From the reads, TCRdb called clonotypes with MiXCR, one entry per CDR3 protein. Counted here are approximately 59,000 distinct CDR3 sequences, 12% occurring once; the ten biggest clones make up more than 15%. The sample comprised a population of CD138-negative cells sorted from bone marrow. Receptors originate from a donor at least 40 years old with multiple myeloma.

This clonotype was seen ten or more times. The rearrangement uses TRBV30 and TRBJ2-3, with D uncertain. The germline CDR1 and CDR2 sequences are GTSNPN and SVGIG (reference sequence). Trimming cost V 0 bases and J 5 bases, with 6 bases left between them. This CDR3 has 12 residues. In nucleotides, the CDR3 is TGTGCCTGGAGTGTAGGAGAAGATACGCAGTATTTT. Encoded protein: CAWSVGEDTQYF. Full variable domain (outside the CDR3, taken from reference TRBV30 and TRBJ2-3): SQTIHQWPATLVQPVGSPLSLECTVEGTSNPNLYWYRQAAGRGLQLLFYSVGIGQISSEVPQNLSASRPQDRQFILSSKKLLLSDSGFYLCAWSVGEDTQYFGPGTRLTVL.

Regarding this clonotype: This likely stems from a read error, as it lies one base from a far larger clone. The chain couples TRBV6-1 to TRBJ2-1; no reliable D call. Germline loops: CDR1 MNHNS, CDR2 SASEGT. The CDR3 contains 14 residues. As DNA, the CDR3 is TGTGCCAGCAGCCTTACCGTGGAAGGCAATGAGCAGGTCTTC. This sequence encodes CASSLTVEGNEQVF.

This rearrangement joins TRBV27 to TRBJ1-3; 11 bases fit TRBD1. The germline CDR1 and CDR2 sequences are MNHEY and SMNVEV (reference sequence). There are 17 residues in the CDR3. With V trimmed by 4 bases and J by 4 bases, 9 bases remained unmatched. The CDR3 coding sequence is TGTGCCAGCAGTTCCTTGGGACAGGGGGTTTACGGAAACACCATATATTTT. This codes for CASSSLGQGVYGNTIYF.

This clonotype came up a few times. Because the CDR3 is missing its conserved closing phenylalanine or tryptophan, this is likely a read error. CDR3 nucleotide sequence: TGTGCCAGCTCACCACGCGCAGGGACCGAGACTGAAGCTTTCTCT. Protein product: CASSPRAGTETEAFS. The rearrangement joins TRBV18 to TRBJ1-1; D possibly corresponds to TRBD1 (5 bases). Germline lookup yields CDR1 KGHSH and CDR2 LQKENI. Trimming took 1 base from V and 5 from J, leaving 14 bases between them. The CDR3 totals 15 residues.